A single sample is the source of the 30 T cell receptor beta chains below, sequenced in a study of CD8+CD57+ T cells in acquired aplastic anemia. All patients picked for sequencing had shown, by flow cytometry, an expansion of CD8+CD57+ cells. TCR beta VDJ and CDR3 were profiled, and genomic DNA was the template. Using its own MiXCR run on the reads, TCRdb lists one record per CDR3 protein. The data contain about 200,000 distinct CDR3 sequences, 60% to 80% of them singletons. The sample comprised sorted CD4+, CD8+, or CD8+CD57+ T cells (not recorded which) from PBMCs. The origin of the receptors is a human donor with aplastic anemia.

The chain joins TRBV9 to TRBJ1-2, with a tentative D call TRBD1 (5 bases). V was shortened by 4 bases and J by 6 bases, with 19 bases between the two germline ends. The CDR3 loop spans 15 amino acids. Germline CDR1 reads SGDLS; CDR2 reads YYNGEE. The CDR3 sequence: CASSQGSWGEHGYTF. The CDR3 nucleotides read TGTGCCAGCAGCCAAGGTAGTTGGGGGGAGCATGGCTACACCTTC.

There are a few counts of this clonotype. V is TRBV20-1 and J is TRBJ2-7; 11 bases line up with TRBD2. The CDR3 has 15 residues. Germline-derived CDR1 and CDR2 are DFQATT and SNEGSKA (reference sequence). The trim removed 6 bases at V and 2 bases at J, leaving 9 bases unmatched. The DNA for the CDR3 is TGCAGTGCCCCACAGCTGACTAGCGGGACCTACGAGCAGTACTTC. Translation: CSAPQLTSGTYEQYF.

The rearrangement uses TRBV9 and TRBJ2-1; TRBD1 or TRBD2 may be the D gene (5 bases each). The germline gives CDR1 SGDLS, CDR2 YYNGEE. This CDR3 region has 13 residues. With 0 bases removed from V and 7 bases from J, the gap between germline ends came to 8 bases. This CDR3 is CASSVEGRNEQFF. CDR3 nucleotides: TGTGCCAGCAGCGTAGAGGGACGGAATGAGCAGTTCTTC. Full variable domain (rest looked up from reference TRBV9 and TRBJ2-1): DSGVTQTPKHLITATGQRVTLRCSPRSGDLSVYWYQQSLDQGLQFLIQYYNGEERAKGNILERFSAQQFPDLHSELNLSSLELGDSALYFCASSVEGRNEQFFGPGTRLTVL.

The gene calls are TRBV2 and TRBJ2-1, with D possibly TRBD2 on 6 matching bases. The V end lost 6 bases, the J end lost 0 bases, and 12 bases lay between the germline ends. The CDR3 is made up of 15 amino acids. Germline CDR1 and CDR2: SNHLY and FYNNEI. As DNA, the CDR3 is TGTGCCAGCAGGTACGGGAGAAGCTCCTACAATGAGCAGTTCTTC. Amino acids: CASRYGRSSYNEQFF.

This clonotype was seen only a few times. This chain connects TRBV5-6 to TRBJ2-5; 9 bases match TRBD1. The germline gives CDR1 SGHDT, CDR2 YYEEEE. With 4 bases clipped from V and 4 bases from J, the junction kept 8 bases outside the gene matches. This CDR3 has 15 amino acids. The CDR3 DNA follows: TGTGCCAGCAGCATCGGGACAGGGCGAAGAGAGACCCAGTACTTC. It is translated as CASSIGTGRRETQYF.

Regarding this clonotype: The conserved phenylalanine or tryptophan is not found at the CDR3 terminus, so this likely reflects a read error. The chain joins TRBV7-8 to TRBJ2-7; D is undetermined. The CDR3 runs to 15 residues. Germline CDR1 SGHVS, CDR2 FQNEAQ. The CDR3 sequence: CVSSLVWGPSYEQYL. The CDR3 DNA reads as TGTGTCAGCAGCTTAGTCTGGGGTCCCTCCTACGAGCAGTACCTC.

As to this clonotype: A much larger clone is a single base away; this may be a read error. For the CDR3, the DNA is TGTGCCTGGAGGCAGGGGGATGGCTACACCTTC. Amino acids: CAWRQGDGYTF. The chain joins TRBV30 to TRBJ1-2, with TRBD1 matching 7 bases. Unmatched junction bases numbered 1, after V lost 3 bases and J lost 6 bases. Germline lookup yields CDR1 GTSNPN and CDR2 SVGIG (reference sequence). The CDR3 has 11 amino acids.

The chain joins TRBV4-2 to TRBJ2-7; D gene ambiguous. The CDR3 has 14 amino acids. V was pared by 0 bases and J by 3 bases, with 9 bases between. CDR1 is LGHNA and CDR2 is YNFKEQ in the germline V gene. The CDR3: CASSQELSNYEQYF. CDR3 bases: TGTGCCAGCAGCCAAGAATTGTCCAACTACGAGCAGTACTTC.

This clonotype appeared a few times. V and J are TRBV20-1 and TRBJ1-5, with no clear D. The CDR3 is 13 amino acids. Germline CDR1 is DFQATT and CDR2 is SNEGSKA (reference sequence). V was clipped by 4 bases and J by 1 base, with 8 bases between them. The CDR3 nucleotides read TGCAGTGCTACAACCGGGAGCAATCAGCCCCAGCATTTT. Translating gives CSATTGSNQPQHF.

Of note for this clonotype: The junction differs from germline at one of its ends, possibly a read error. The chain uses TRBV6-5 and TRBJ2-7, with D perhaps matching TRBD1 (5 bases). The CDR3 loop spans 12 amino acids. Germline V gene lookup returns CDR1 MNHEY and CDR2 SVGAGI. The CDR3 protein is CAGTAGRNEQYF. In nucleotides, the CDR3 is TGCGCCGGCACGGCAGGGCGCAACGAGCAGTACTTC.

The V gene is TRBV5-1, the J gene TRBJ2-5, with D tentatively TRBD2 (6 bases). Germline CDR1 and CDR2: SGHRS and YFSETQ. This CDR3 has 15 amino acids. Between the trimmed V and J ends, which lost 4 bases and 1 base, there was a span of 14 bases. In DNA form, the CDR3 reads TGCGCCAGCAGCAAAACCCGGGAGATCCAAGAGACCCAGTACTTC. It specifies CASSKTREIQETQYF. Full variable domain (missing parts from reference TRBV5-1 and TRBJ2-5): KAGVTQTPRYLIKTRGQQVTLSCSPISGHRSVSWYQQTPGQGLQFLFEYFSETQRNKGNFPGRFSGRQFSNSRSEMNVSTLELGDSALYLCASSKTREIQETQYFGPGTRLLVL.

This clonotype was seen repeatedly, ten times or more. The V gene is TRBV19, the J gene TRBJ1-1; 9 nucleotides line up with TRBD1. V lost 7 bases, J lost 1 base, and 4 bases stayed unmatched. The V gene's germline CDR1 is LNHDA and CDR2 SQIVND (reference sequence). This CDR3 is built from 14 residues. CDR3 loop: CASTKDRGNTEAFF. CDR3 in DNA: TGTGCCAGTACCAAGGACAGGGGGAACACTGAAGCTTTCTTT.

The rearrangement links TRBV2 to TRBJ2-1; 10 bases line up with TRBD1. Trimming at V came to 4 bases and at J to 7 bases, leaving 10 bases not matched to a gene. Per germline, CDR1 SNHLY and CDR2 FYNNEI. The CDR3 consists of 16 residues. DNA for the CDR3: TGTGCCAGCAGTGGACGGGGGGGACAGGGGTTGAATGAGCAGTTCTTC. Its protein product is CASSGRGGQGLNEQFF.

This clonotype was seen a few times. J is TRBJ1-4 and V is TRBV7-9; no firm D call. Trimming pared 4 bases from V and 12 bases from J, leaving 9 bases between. This CDR3 contains 11 residues. CDR1 is SEHNR and CDR2 is FQNEAQ in the germline V gene (reference sequence). The CDR3 coding sequence is TGTGCCAGCAGCTCCGCCCTTGAACTGTTTTTT. It encodes CASSSALELFF. The entire variable domain, with the rest obtained from reference TRBV7-9 and TRBJ1-4, is as follows: DTGVSQNPRHKITKRGQNVTFRCDPISEHNRLYWYRQTLGQGPEFLTYFQNEAQLEKSRLLSDRFSAERPKGSFSTLEIQRTEQGDSAMYLCASSSALELFFGSGTQLSVL.

J is TRBJ1-4 and V is TRBV7-9; D uncertain. This CDR3 is built from 16 residues. Between the trimmed V and J ends, which lost 1 base and 7 bases, there was a span of 16 bases. Germline V gene sequence: CDR1 SEHNR, CDR2 FQNEAQ (reference sequence). This chain's CDR3 is CASSLERMGRTEKLFF. The CDR3 coding sequence is TGTGCCAGCAGCTTAGAAAGGATGGGTCGTACTGAAAAACTGTTTTTT.

The chain recombines TRBV10-3 with TRBJ1-5; a possible D gene is TRBD1 (5 bases). This CDR3 is 14 amino acids long. V dropped 8 bases and J dropped 1 base, with 12 bases sitting between them. CDR1 ENHRY and CDR2 SYGVKD come from the germline V gene. The CDR3 region has the DNA TGTGCCATCGGAGTGGGGGGAAGCAATCAGCCCCAGCATTTT. Protein: CAIGVGGSNQPQHF.

This chain joins TRBV10-3 and TRBJ2-6, with 8 bases lining up with TRBD1. J gave up 2 bases and V 4 bases, and 4 bases lay outside the gene matches. Per the germline V gene, CDR1 is ENHRY and CDR2 is SYGVKD. This CDR3 comprises 16 residues. The CDR3 region is CAISAQGAPGANVLTF. The DNA for the CDR3 is TGTGCCATCAGTGCTCAGGGGGCTCCTGGGGCCAACGTCCTGACTTTC.

This clonotype was detected a few times. CDR3 DNA sequence: TGTGCCAGCAGCTTAGTGGCTAGCGGGGGGGGTGAGCAGTTCTTC. It is translated as CASSLVASGGGEQFF. The gene calls are TRBV7-6 and TRBJ2-1, with 12 bases aligning to TRBD2. Germline V gives CDR1 SGHVS, CDR2 FNYEAQ. The CDR3 totals 15 residues. The V and J ends lost 1 base and 9 bases, in that order; junction bases with no gene match: 4.

V usage is TRBV4-3 and J usage is TRBJ1-6; D not certain. The germline gives CDR1 LGHNA, CDR2 YSLEER. This CDR3 is built from 18 residues. V lost 0 bases to trimming and J lost 1 base, with 13 bases between them. CDR3 sequence reads: CASSQDREEWSYNSPLHF. The CDR3 DNA reads TGCGCCAGCAGCCAAGATAGGGAGGAGTGGTCCTATAATTCACCCCTCCACTTT.

The rearrangement joins TRBV7-8 to TRBJ2-7; D tentatively fits TRBD1 or TRBD2 (5 bases each). The CDR3 runs 14 residues. The V gene lost 5 bases and the J gene lost 5 bases, with 16 bases spanning the gap. CDR1 and CDR2 from the germline V gene are SGHVS and FQNEAQ. The CDR3 spells CASSQTAGTHEQYF. For the CDR3, the DNA is TGTGCCAGCAGCCAGACGGCAGGGACCCACGAGCAGTACTTC. Filled out from reference TRBV7-8 and TRBJ2-7, the complete variable domain reads GAGVSQSPRYKVAKRGQDVALRCDPISGHVSLFWYQQALGQGPEFLTYFQNEAQLDKSGLPSDRFFAERPEGSVSTLKIQRTQQEDSAVYLCASSQTAGTHEQYFGPGTRLTVT.

The chain joins TRBV2 to TRBJ1-1, with TRBD1 matching 9 bases. The V segment lost 5 bases and the J segment 5 bases; nucleotides outside the gene matches: 6. The CDR3 totals 14 residues. Germline assignment: CDR1 SNHLY and CDR2 FYNNEI. The CDR3 loop is CASSLQGAETEAFF. The DNA of the CDR3 is TGTGCCAGCAGTTTACAGGGGGCGGAAACTGAAGCTTTCTTT.

The CDR3 nucleotides are TGTGCCAGCAGTGATCCCCCCAGCGGCAATCAGCCCCAGCATTTT. Protein sequence: CASSDPPSGNQPQHF. J is TRBJ1-5 and V is TRBV2; D not certain. This CDR3 is built from 15 residues. The germline V gene has CDR1 SNHLY and CDR2 FYNNEI. V dropped 3 bases and J dropped 2 bases, with 11 bases sitting between them.

This clonotype has at least ten counts. The J gene is TRBJ2-1, the V gene TRBV6-1, with 7 positions matching TRBD2. CDR1 is MNHNS and CDR2 is SASEGT in the germline V gene. J lost 7 bases, V lost 5 bases, and 2 bases had no gene match. The CDR3 has 12 residues. In DNA, the CDR3 is TGTGCCAGCAGTCAGGGAGGGAATGAGCAGTTCTTC. Its protein is CASSQGGNEQFF.

The chain carries TRBV15 and TRBJ1-5, with D maybe TRBD1 (5 bases). V lost 5 bases to trimming and J lost 4 bases, with 21 bases between them. The germline CDR1 and CDR2 sequences are LNHNV and YYDKDF (reference sequence). This CDR3 has 17 residues. The CDR3 nucleotides are TGTGCCACCAGCCACACACAAGGCAGGGACCTTAATCAGCCCCAGCATTTT. Its translation: CATSHTQGRDLNQPQHF.

V usage is TRBV10-3 and J usage is TRBJ2-1; D is undetermined. The germline V gene encodes CDR1 ENHRY and CDR2 SYGVKD. Trimming stripped 2 bases from V and 4 bases from J, with 12 bases between. This CDR3 has 15 amino acids. The CDR3 spells CAISEPFWGYNEQFF. The CDR3 DNA sequence: TGTGCCATCAGTGAGCCCTTTTGGGGATACAATGAGCAGTTCTTC.

The gene calls are TRBV7-2 and TRBJ2-2; D is ambiguous. CDR1 is SGHTA, CDR2 FQGNSA, per germline. The CDR3 contains 16 residues. V shed 1 base and J shed 3 bases, with 12 bases lying between them. CDR3 DNA: TGTGCCAGCAGCTTAGTAGGCATGTTGGACACCGGGGAGCTGTTTTTT. Translated, it gives CASSLVGMLDTGELFF.

The CDR3 sequence is CASSLVASGSNEQFF. For the CDR3, the DNA is TGTGCCAGCAGCTTAGTTGCCAGCGGGAGCAATGAGCAGTTCTTC. The J gene is TRBJ2-1, the V gene TRBV7-2; TRBD2 agrees at 8 bases. Germline trimming cut 1 base from V and 6 bases from J; bases unmatched to any gene: 5. This CDR3 comprises 15 residues. Per germline, CDR1 SGHTA and CDR2 FQGNSA. Using reference TRBV7-2 and TRBJ2-1 for the parts outside the CDR3, the full variable domain is GAGVSQSPSNKVTEKGKDVELRCDPISGHTALYWYRQSLGQGLEFLIYFQGNSAPDKSGLPSDRFSAERTGGSVSTLTIQRTQQEDSAVYLCASSLVASGSNEQFFGPGTRLTVL.

This clonotype was observed a handful of times. In DNA, the CDR3 is TGTGCCAGCAGCGTAGTCGCAATCCCAGAGACCCAGTACTTC. Protein sequence: CASSVVAIPETQYF. This chain connects TRBV7-8 to TRBJ2-5; D is uncertain. The CDR3 extends over 14 amino acids. Trimming took 5 bases from V and 4 from J, leaving 14 bases between them. CDR1 and CDR2 from the germline V gene are SGHVS and FQNEAQ. The full variable domain, its missing parts supplied by reference TRBV7-8 and TRBJ2-5, is GAGVSQSPRYKVAKRGQDVALRCDPISGHVSLFWYQQALGQGPEFLTYFQNEAQLDKSGLPSDRFFAERPEGSVSTLKIQRTQQEDSAVYLCASSVVAIPETQYFGPGTRLLVL.

The V gene is TRBV19, the J gene TRBJ1-1; perhaps TRBD1 as D (6 bases). Germline V gives CDR1 LNHDA, CDR2 SQIVND (reference sequence). This CDR3 contains 14 residues. The ends were cut back, 5 bases at V and 4 bases at J, with 14 bases in the middle. The CDR3 is CASSPTGGGTEAFF. The CDR3 nucleotides are TGTGCCAGTAGTCCCACGGGAGGGGGCACTGAAGCTTTCTTT.

This clonotype occurred many times. The chain joins TRBV6-1 to TRBJ1-3; D is unresolved. The CDR3 totals 14 residues. Trimming took off 5 bases at V and 4 bases at J, with 12 bases between the two ends. Germline CDR1 reads MNHNS; CDR2 reads SASEGT. The chain's CDR3 is CASSPRGLGNTIYF. The CDR3 nucleotides read TGTGCCAGCAGTCCACGAGGGCTAGGAAACACCATATATTTT.